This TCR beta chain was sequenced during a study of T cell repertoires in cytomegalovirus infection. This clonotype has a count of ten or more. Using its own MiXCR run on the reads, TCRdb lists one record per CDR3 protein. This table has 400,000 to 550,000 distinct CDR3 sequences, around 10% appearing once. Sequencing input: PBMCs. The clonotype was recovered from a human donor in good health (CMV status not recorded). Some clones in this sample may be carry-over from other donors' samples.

The CDR3 DNA is TGTGCCAGCAGTCCGAGGACAGGGACAGGAAACACCATATATTTT. Protein product: CASSPRTGTGNTIYF. The chain uses TRBV12-3 or TRBV12-4 and TRBJ1-3, with 8 bases fitting TRBD1. The V segment lost 5 bases and the J segment 4 bases; nucleotides outside the gene matches: 7. This CDR3 has 15 residues.